These 30 T cell receptor beta chains came from one sample sequenced in a study of vaccination and CD4 T cells after COVID-19. The Oncomine TCR Beta short-read assay sequenced DNA from cultured CD4+ T cells. TCRdb recomputed calls from the PCR reads with MiXCR, one row per CDR3 protein. The sample holds nearly 15,000 distinct CDR3 sequences; roughly 43% are singletons and the top ten take 9% to 15%. Treatment: roughly nine-day PBMC culture with coronavirus spike peptide pools or control peptides (ViraFEST assay). The antigens these receptors bind are not known. Sequencing was done on a sample of CD4+ T cells from blood, cultured in vitro. The receptors here all came from a human donor who had recovered from COVID-19.

V usage is TRBV5-1 and J usage is TRBJ2-7, with TRBD2 matching over 11 bases. J was trimmed by 2 bases and V by 2 bases; bases with no gene match: 3. Germline V CDR1 and CDR2: SGHRS, YFSETQ. This CDR3 spans 15 amino acids. CDR3 residues: CASSFGTSGTYEQYF. As DNA, the CDR3 is TGCGCCAGCAGCTTCGGGACTAGCGGAACCTACGAGCAGTACTTC.

The V and J genes are TRBV20-1 and TRBJ1-6; D is ambiguous. CDR3 length: 15 amino acids. Germline CDR1 and CDR2: DFQATT and SNEGSKA (reference sequence). V was trimmed by 3 bases and J by 0 bases, leaving 9 bases between them. DNA for the CDR3: TGCAGTGCTAGCCCCTCGTCCTCCTATAATTCACCCCTCCACTTT. Amino acids: CSASPSSSYNSPLHF.

The table lists this clonotype with a count of one. The chain employs TRBV20-1 and TRBJ2-7; 7 nucleotides line up with TRBD2. With 3 bases clipped from V and 5 bases from J, the junction kept 7 bases outside the gene matches. Germline assignment: CDR1 DFQATT and CDR2 SNEGSKA (reference sequence). CDR3 length: 13 amino acids. CDR3 coding DNA: TGCAGTGCTAGCGGGAGGACTGCGAACGAGCAGTACTTC. Encoded protein: CSASGRTANEQYF.

CDR3 region: CASSPLGAGAEAFF. In DNA form, the CDR3 reads TGTGCCAGCAGCCCCCTAGGTGCAGGGGCTGAAGCTTTCTTT. The J gene is TRBJ1-1, the V gene TRBV6-1; tentatively, D is TRBD1 (6 bases). CDR3 length equals 14 residues. With 6 bases removed from V and 6 bases from J, the gap between germline ends came to 17 bases. Germline-derived CDR1 and CDR2 are MNHNS and SASEGT.

This clonotype has more than one count but fewer than ten. The chain has TRBV5-1 and TRBJ1-2; tentative D call: TRBD1 (5 bases). Trimming stripped 0 bases from V and 0 bases from J, with 18 bases between. The CDR3 is 18 amino acids. Germline V gene lookup returns CDR1 SGHRS and CDR2 YFSETQ. The CDR3 loop reads CASSLGLAGTATNYGYTF. Here the CDR3 DNA reads TGCGCCAGCAGCTTGGGGCTCGCGGGGACGGCGACTAACTATGGCTACACCTTC.

This chain uses TRBV20-1 with TRBJ1-1, with TRBD1 identical over 10 bases. V gave up 2 bases and J gave up 4 bases; unmatched junction bases: 7. Germline CDR1 is DFQATT and CDR2 is SNEGSKA (reference sequence). The CDR3 contains 15 residues. CDR3 amino acids: CSARIGWDRGTEAFF. CDR3 sequence (DNA): TGCAGTGCTAGAATCGGTTGGGACAGGGGCACTGAAGCTTTCTTT.

This clonotype was seen only a few times. The chain links TRBV6-5 to TRBJ2-1; 10 bases fit TRBD1. The germline V gene has CDR1 MNHEY and CDR2 SVGAGI. The CDR3 extends over 15 amino acids. V shed 2 bases, J shed 6 bases, and the junction held 4 bases outside the gene matches. The CDR3 nucleotides are TGTGCCAGCAGTTACCCCCGGACAGGGGGCAATGAGCAGTTCTTC. It yields the protein CASSYPRTGGNEQFF.

CDR3: CASSLAGGGGQPQHF. CDR3 coding DNA: TGTGCCAGCAGCTTAGCCGGGGGGGGTGGCCAGCCCCAGCATTTT. V gene TRBV7-2 combines with J gene TRBJ1-5; D might be TRBD1 (5 bases). Per the germline V gene, CDR1 is SGHTA and CDR2 is FQGNSA. Trimming left V 0 bases short and J 7 bases short, with 13 bases between. This CDR3 has 15 amino acids.

The sample holds a few counts of this clonotype. The chain is built from TRBV12-3 or TRBV12-4 and TRBJ1-6; D gene uncertain. Trimming removed 6 bases at V and 5 bases at J, with 23 bases between. The CDR3 extends over 18 amino acids. The CDR3 spells CASSPGPPRDFDNSPLHF. Here the CDR3 DNA reads TGTGCCAGCAGCCCTGGGCCCCCCCGGGATTTCGATAATTCACCCCTCCACTTT.

This rearrangement joins TRBV20-1 to TRBJ1-1; D not certain. Germline CDR1 is DFQATT and CDR2 is SNEGSKA (reference sequence). The CDR3 totals 14 residues. The CDR3 spells CRGFHADKITEAFF. Written as DNA, the CDR3 is TGCAGGGGCTTTCACGCGGATAAAATCACTGAAGCTTTCTTT.

The chain is built from TRBV20-1 and TRBJ2-2, with 9 bases fitting TRBD2. This CDR3 is 14 amino acids long. V shed 4 bases, J shed 6 bases, and the junction held 6 bases outside the gene matches. CDR1 and CDR2 (germline): DFQATT, SNEGSKA (reference sequence). The CDR3 loop reads CSAKRGAGSGELFF. CDR3 bases: TGCAGTGCTAAGCGGGGGGCCGGGTCCGGGGAGCTGTTTTTT.

V usage is TRBV27 and J usage is TRBJ2-5; tentatively, D is TRBD1 or TRBD2 (6 bases each). The CDR3 runs to 20 residues. V lost 1 base and J lost 2, with 26 bases in between. CDR1 and CDR2 (germline): MNHEY, SMNVEV (reference sequence). The CDR3 DNA is TGTGCCAGCAGTTTATTTGGGTTGGGCAGAAAAGGGGGGTCTCAAGAGACCCAGTACTTC. This codes for CASSLFGLGRKGGSQETQYF.

This clonotype showed up just a few times. The J gene is TRBJ1-6, the V gene TRBV20-1; no firm D call. The CDR3 covers 14 residues. Trimming shortened V by 8 bases and J by 0 bases, and 11 bases separated the two germline ends. Germline CDR1 DFQATT, CDR2 SNEGSKA (reference sequence). CDR3 protein: CSWSPSSYNSPLHF. The CDR3 nucleotides are TGCAGTTGGTCTCCGAGCTCCTATAATTCACCCCTCCACTTT.

The J gene is TRBJ2-1, the V gene TRBV20-1; 8 bases are a match to TRBD1. This CDR3 has 12 amino acids. Germline V CDR1 and CDR2: DFQATT, SNEGSKA (reference sequence). The ends lost 6 bases at V and 9 bases at J; junction bases unmatched: 7. Here the CDR3 reads CSAATGDVEQFF. The CDR3 DNA reads TGCAGTGCCGCGACAGGGGATGTTGAGCAGTTCTTC.

The genes are TRBV28 and TRBJ2-1; D may correspond to TRBD1 or TRBD2 (7 bases each). The CDR3 extends over 15 amino acids. V lost 7 bases, J lost 4 bases, and 17 bases lay in between. CDR1 and CDR2 (germline): MDHEN, SYDVKM. The CDR3 here is CASTLGGTVYNEQFF. The DNA for the CDR3 is TGTGCCAGCACCCTGGGGGGGACAGTATACAATGAGCAGTTCTTC.

This chain joins TRBV6-1 and TRBJ2-7; no definite D call. Trimming took off 3 bases at V and 5 bases at J, with 8 bases between the two ends. Germline-derived CDR1 and CDR2 are MNHNS and SASEGT. The CDR3 loop spans 12 amino acids. CDR3 loop: CASSEVVHEQYF. The CDR3 DNA is TGTGCCAGCAGTGAGGTGGTTCACGAGCAGTACTTC.

This clonotype was counted between two and nine times. The rearrangement joins TRBV10-3 to TRBJ1-5, with 8 positions matching TRBD1. Germline trimming cut 5 bases from V and 3 bases from J; bases unmatched to any gene: 6. Germline V gives CDR1 ENHRY, CDR2 SYGVKD. The CDR3 is 15 residues long. The CDR3 is CAISTGTGDNQPQHF. In DNA, the CDR3 is TGTGCCATCAGTACCGGGACAGGCGACAATCAGCCCCAGCATTTT.

This clonotype appeared a single time. The rearrangement links TRBV6-1 to TRBJ2-5; 11 nucleotides line up with TRBD1. Germline lookup yields CDR1 MNHNS and CDR2 SASEGT. The CDR3 is made up of 15 amino acids. The J segment lost 3 bases and the V segment lost 4 bases, leaving 4 bases of the junction unmatched. The CDR3 protein is CASSGPGQGEETQYF. As DNA, the CDR3 is TGTGCCAGCAGTGGACCGGGACAGGGGGAAGAGACCCAGTACTTC.

This clonotype was counted between two and nine times. The CDR3 DNA reads as TGTGCCAGTAGACAACAGGGACAGGGGAACTATGGCTACACCTTC. Amino acid sequence: CASRQQGQGNYGYTF. The V call is TRBV19, the J call TRBJ1-2, with 10 bases lining up with TRBD1. Germline-derived CDR1 and CDR2 are LNHDA and SQIVND (reference sequence). V was clipped by 6 bases and J by 2 bases; unmatched bases: 6. The CDR3 sequence is 15 residues long.

The V and J genes are TRBV20-1 and TRBJ2-3; tentative D call: TRBD2 (5 bases). V dropped 8 bases and J dropped 0 bases, with 12 bases sitting between them. The length of the CDR3 is 13 residues. Germline CDR1 DFQATT, CDR2 SNEGSKA (reference sequence). DNA of the CDR3: TGCAGTTCCGGGATGTTTAGCACAGATACGCAGTATTTT. Amino acids: CSSGMFSTDTQYF.

The chain has TRBV6-5 and TRBJ2-3; possibly TRBD2 for D (6 bases). Trimming pared 4 bases from V and 4 bases from J, leaving 15 bases between. Looked up from germline, CDR1 is MNHEY and CDR2 is SVGAGI. This CDR3 has 15 amino acids. The CDR3 nucleotides are TGTGCCAGCAGTTTCTCTGGGAGGACCTCAGATACGCAGTATTTT. Amino acids: CASSFSGRTSDTQYF.

The chain links TRBV6-2 or TRBV6-3 to TRBJ2-4; 10 bases are shared with TRBD1. CDR3 length equals 17 residues. With 4 bases clipped from V and 7 bases from J, the junction kept 13 bases outside the gene matches. Per the germline V gene, CDR1 is MNHEY and CDR2 is SVGEGT. The CDR3 sequence is CASSSQGGQGFSNIQYF. The CDR3 coding sequence is TGTGCCAGCAGTTCCCAAGGGGGACAGGGGTTCTCGAACATTCAGTACTTC.

The chain uses TRBV20-1 and TRBJ2-5, with TRBD1 matching over 11 bases. Germline V gene lookup returns CDR1 DFQATT and CDR2 SNEGSKA (reference sequence). Unmatched junction bases numbered 3, after V lost 3 bases and J lost 0 bases. The CDR3 has 15 amino acids. CDR3 DNA sequence: TGCAGTGCTAGGAGGGACAGGGGGTACCAAGAGACCCAGTACTTC. Protein product: CSARRDRGYQETQYF.

This clonotype showed up just a few times. This chain joins TRBV27 and TRBJ2-2; either TRBD1 or TRBD2 may supply D (6 bases each). Germline assignment: CDR1 MNHEY and CDR2 SMNVEV (reference sequence). This CDR3 spans 15 amino acids. Trimming pared 3 bases from V and 4 bases from J, leaving 12 bases between. The CDR3 DNA sequence: TGTGCCAGCAGTTTCCAGGGGCGGGGCACCGGGGAGCTGTTTTTT. Its protein product is CASSFQGRGTGELFF.

The chain has TRBV11-3 and TRBJ2-3, with a tentative D call TRBD1 (7 bases). Germline assignment: CDR1 SGHNT and CDR2 YENEEA. This CDR3 is built from 17 residues. Deletions cut 5 bases from V and 3 bases from J, with 21 bases between. The CDR3 loop reads CASSLGTKGAGTDTQYF. As DNA, the CDR3 is TGTGCCAGCAGCCTGGGGACCAAGGGGGCGGGAACAGATACGCAGTATTTT.

The chain links TRBV6-1 to TRBJ1-1, with D possibly TRBD1 on 6 matching bases. CDR1 is MNHNS, CDR2 SASEGT, per germline. The CDR3 is made up of 14 amino acids. Deletions cut 6 bases from V and 2 bases from J, with 13 bases between. CDR3 DNA: TGTGCCAGCAGCGAACAGGGTTTAAACACTGAAGCTTTCTTT. Protein sequence: CASSEQGLNTEAFF.

This clonotype was observed once. This chain uses TRBV7-6 with TRBJ2-5; D tentatively fits TRBD1 or TRBD2 (7 bases each). Germline assignment: CDR1 SGHVS and CDR2 FNYEAQ. The CDR3 is 15 amino acids. Between the trimmed V and J ends, which lost 7 bases and 2 bases, there was a span of 17 bases. The CDR3 coding sequence is TGTGCCAGCACAGGGGAGGGGGCGTTTCAAGAGACCCAGTACTTC. Translating it yields CASTGEGAFQETQYF.

The V call is TRBV6-1, the J call TRBJ2-1, with 7 bases identical to TRBD2. V was clipped by 5 bases and J by 10 bases; unmatched bases: 11. The CDR3 consists of 14 residues. Germline CDR1 and CDR2: MNHNS and SASEGT. The CDR3 region is CASSRTRGVVEQFF. CDR3 DNA: TGTGCCAGCAGTAGGACTAGAGGCGTTGTGGAGCAGTTCTTC.

This rearrangement joins TRBV11-3 to TRBJ2-5, with 10 nucleotides matching TRBD2. This CDR3 spans 14 amino acids. The germline V gene encodes CDR1 SGHNT and CDR2 YENEEA. The ends lost 5 bases at V and 4 bases at J; junction bases unmatched: 4. The CDR3 protein is CASSSGGAGETQYF. The CDR3 nucleotides are TGTGCCAGCAGCAGCGGGGGGGCGGGAGAGACCCAGTACTTC.

The chain has TRBV6-1 and TRBJ1-1, with 11 bases that match TRBD1. CDR3 size: 18 residues. The ends lost 7 bases at V and 1 base at J; junction bases unmatched: 14. Germline V CDR1 and CDR2: MNHNS, SASEGT. CDR3 amino acids: CASTASRTGGARNTEAFF. The CDR3 coding sequence is TGTGCCAGCACCGCGTCCAGGACAGGGGGCGCGCGGAACACTGAAGCTTTCTTT.